Shown below are 26 T cell receptor beta chains from a single sample sequenced in a study of cytomegalovirus exposure and HLA in healthy donors (dated by TCRdb to about 2017). The receptor library was made with the immunoSEQ multiplex PCR assay. For the multiplex PCR, a mixture combining 60 forward primers for TCR Vbeta segments and 13 reverse primers for TCR Jbeta segments was used. TCRdb carries this immuneACCESS record with in-frame sequences only. Its versions omit some clonotypes, under half of them owing to an unresolved V gene in the studies checked, with the rest unexplained. Recorded for this sample are 150,000 to 200,000 clones; around 76% of them occurred a single time. Around 1% of the sample is held by the ten biggest clonotypes. Material for sequencing was PBMCs. Receptors originate from a woman aged 40 to 49 in good health and CMV-seronegative.

The rearrangement joins TRBV30 to TRBJ2-4; tentative D call: TRBD1 (5 bases). The V gene's germline CDR1 is GTSNPN and CDR2 SVGIG (reference sequence). The CDR3 totals 13 residues. V was pared by 4 bases and J by 9 bases, with 16 bases between. CDR3 loop: CAWTQDMVGIQYF. As DNA, the CDR3 is TGTGCCTGGACCCAGGACATGGTTGGCATTCAGTACTTC.

J is TRBJ2-7 and V is TRBV28; D ambiguous. Looked up from germline, CDR1 is MDHEN and CDR2 is SYDVKM. Trimming took 5 bases from V and 2 from J, leaving 13 bases between them. The CDR3 runs to 14 residues. DNA for the CDR3: TGTGCCAGCAGTCCAACCGGGTCCACCTACGAGCAGTACTTC. Amino acids: CASSPTGSTYEQYF.

The V gene is TRBV15, the J gene TRBJ2-7; the D gene is possibly TRBD2 (5 bases). From germline, CDR1 is LNHNV and CDR2 YYDKDF (reference sequence). CDR3 length equals 14 residues. Trimming took 1 base from V and 1 from J, leaving 8 bases between them. The CDR3 coding sequence is TGTGCCACCAGCAGAGGCGGGCCTTCCTACGAGCAGTACTTC. It encodes CATSRGGPSYEQYF.

V and J are TRBV7-8 and TRBJ2-7; perhaps TRBD2 as D (6 bases). With 1 base removed from V and 2 bases from J, the gap between germline ends came to 12 bases. Germline V gene data show CDR1 as SGHVS and CDR2 as FQNEAQ. The CDR3 runs to 15 residues. CDR3 in DNA: TGTGCCAGCAGCTTAGGGCGGGACGGGACCTACGAGCAGTACTTC. Encoded protein: CASSLGRDGTYEQYF. Drawing the rest from reference TRBV7-8 and TRBJ2-7, the complete variable domain is GAGVSQSPRYKVAKRGQDVALRCDPISGHVSLFWYQQALGQGPEFLTYFQNEAQLDKSGLPSDRFFAERPEGSVSTLKIQRTQQEDSAVYLCASSLGRDGTYEQYFGPGTRLTVT.

The chain recombines TRBV7-6 with TRBJ2-5; 7 bases fit TRBD2. Looked up from germline, CDR1 is SGHVS and CDR2 is FNYEAQ. This CDR3 is built from 18 residues. Trimming at V came to 5 bases and at J to 11 bases, leaving 26 bases not matched to a gene. The chain's CDR3 is CASSPVGSSGSDSGEQYF. CDR3 nucleotide sequence: TGTGCCAGCAGCCCCGTGGGGAGTAGCGGGTCGGATTCGGGTGAGCAGTACTTC.

J is TRBJ2-3 and V is TRBV7-9; D call uncertain. The CDR3 totals 12 residues. Germline CDR1 is SEHNR and CDR2 is FQNEAQ (reference sequence). Deletions cut 5 bases from V and 6 bases from J, with 9 bases between. The CDR3 spells CASSISLDTQYF. Here the CDR3 DNA reads TGTGCCAGCAGCATCAGTTTGGATACGCAGTATTTT.

V gene TRBV5-1 combines with J gene TRBJ2-2, with D tentatively TRBD1 (5 bases). V was cut by 1 base and J by 0 bases, with 10 bases left in between. CDR3 length equals 16 residues. Germline V gene data show CDR1 as SGHRS and CDR2 as YFSETQ. The CDR3 bases are TGCGCCAGCAGCTTGTACGACAGCCCGAACACCGGGGAGCTGTTTTTT. Amino acid sequence: CASSLYDSPNTGELFF.

The chain employs TRBV7-8 and TRBJ2-7, with 10 bases that match TRBD1. Per the germline V gene, CDR1 is SGHVS and CDR2 is FQNEAQ. There are 14 residues in the CDR3. V lost 2 bases to trimming and J lost 5 bases; unmatched junction nucleotides: 3. CDR3 sequence (DNA): TGTGCCAGCAGCTTACGGGACAGGGGTAACGAGCAGTACTTC. As protein: CASSLRDRGNEQYF.

The chain links TRBV5-6 to TRBJ2-7; possibly TRBD2 for D (6 bases). V was clipped by 4 bases and J by 4 bases, with 15 bases between them. The CDR3 totals 14 residues. Germline V gene lookup returns CDR1 SGHDT and CDR2 YYEEEE. The CDR3 coding sequence is TGTGCCAGCAGCAACCGGGACTGGCATTACGAGCAGTACTTC. This encodes CASSNRDWHYEQYF. Combining the CDR3 with reference TRBV5-6 and TRBJ2-7 gives the whole variable domain DAGVTQSPTHLIKTRGQQVTLRCSPKSGHDTVSWYQQALGQGPQFIFQYYEEEERQRGNFPDRFSGHQFPNYSSELNVNALLLGDSALYLCASSNRDWHYEQYFGPGTRLTVT.

This chain uses TRBV6-1 with TRBJ1-3; D ambiguous. Per germline, CDR1 MNHNS and CDR2 SASEGT. The CDR3 is 13 residues long. The ends were cut back, 6 bases at V and 0 bases at J, with 6 bases in the middle. CDR3 amino acids: CASRASSGNTIYF. The CDR3 nucleotides read TGTGCCAGCAGGGCCTCCTCTGGAAACACCATATATTTT.

V gene TRBV27 combines with J gene TRBJ2-3, with 9 bases lining up with TRBD2. The J segment lost 4 bases and the V segment lost 8 bases, leaving 19 bases of the junction unmatched. The CDR3 is 18 amino acids. Per the germline V gene, CDR1 is MNHEY and CDR2 is SMNVEV (reference sequence). The CDR3 DNA reads as TGTGCCAGCCTCCTCAGGGGATCCAGCGGGAGGATCGCAGATACGCAGTATTTT. It yields the protein CASLLRGSSGRIADTQYF.

The rearrangement joins TRBV10-3 to TRBJ1-4, with TRBD1 identical over 7 bases. With 8 bases clipped from V and 7 bases from J, the junction kept 10 bases outside the gene matches. CDR1 and CDR2 (germline): ENHRY, SYGVKD. The CDR3 has 14 amino acids. The CDR3 coding sequence is TGTGCCATCGGGGAACAGGGGACTGGTGAAAAACTGTTTTTT. Its translation: CAIGEQGTGEKLFF.

The chain has TRBV4-2 and TRBJ2-1; tentatively, D is TRBD2 (6 bases). Germline CDR1 is LGHNA and CDR2 is YNFKEQ. The CDR3 length is 14 residues. The ends were cut back, 4 bases at V and 7 bases at J, with 14 bases in the middle. CDR3 residues: CASSLTGDPNEQFF. CDR3 sequence (DNA): TGTGCCAGCAGCCTGACGGGGGACCCAAATGAGCAGTTCTTC.

J is TRBJ2-3 and V is TRBV7-2; the match to TRBD2 covers 9 bases. Germline CDR1 is SGHTA and CDR2 is FQGNSA. V shed 5 bases, J shed 5 bases, and the junction held 14 bases outside the gene matches. This CDR3 comprises 17 residues. CDR3 sequence reads: CASSVSGSGSRQDTQYF. The CDR3 nucleotides are TGTGCCAGCAGCGTTAGCGGGAGTGGGTCTAGGCAAGATACGCAGTATTTT.

The chain links TRBV10-3 to TRBJ2-7; a weak D match, TRBD1 (5 bases). The germline V and J ends were trimmed by 10 bases and 6 bases, with 19 bases remaining between them. Germline V gives CDR1 ENHRY, CDR2 SYGVKD. This CDR3 region has 13 residues. The CDR3, as DNA: TGTGCCACCCGCAAGGAGCAGGGCGGCGAGCAGTACTTC. Amino acids: CATRKEQGGEQYF.

This chain joins TRBV5-1 and TRBJ1-4; perhaps TRBD1 as D (6 bases). The germline CDR1 and CDR2 sequences are SGHRS and YFSETQ. Trimming shortened V by 0 bases and J by 4 bases, and 10 bases separated the two germline ends. The CDR3 runs to 15 residues. The CDR3, as DNA: TGCGCCAGCAGCTTGGTTGCAGGGGTTAATGAAAAACTGTTTTTT. It codes for CASSLVAGVNEKLFF.

The chain joins TRBV30 to TRBJ1-1; D gene unclear. V lost 4 bases and J lost 4, with 16 bases in between. Germline CDR1 is GTSNPN and CDR2 is SVGIG (reference sequence). The CDR3 contains 14 residues. Here the CDR3 DNA reads TGTGCCTGGAACCCCGGGCGGGCGGGCACTGAAGCTTTCTTT. Translating it yields CAWNPGRAGTEAFF.

The rearrangement uses TRBV4-1 and TRBJ2-2; 7 bases are shared with TRBD2. CDR3 length equals 19 residues. Per germline, CDR1 MGHRA and CDR2 YSYEKL. V was pared by 0 bases and J by 0 bases, with 10 bases of the junction left unmatched. CDR3 DNA: TGCGCCAGCAGCCAAGACCAATCACTAGCGTCCGCGAACACCGGGGAGCTGTTTTTT. Its protein product is CASSQDQSLASANTGELFF.

V is TRBV30 and J is TRBJ2-1, with 8 positions matching TRBD2. V shed 5 bases and J 4 bases; nucleotides not matched to a gene: 10. The V gene's germline CDR1 is GTSNPN and CDR2 SVGIG (reference sequence). The CDR3 runs to 15 residues. In DNA, the CDR3 is TGTGCCTGGGGCCTTAGGAGCGGGAGTTACAATGAGCAGTTCTTC. Amino acid sequence: CAWGLRSGSYNEQFF.

The rearrangement links TRBV19 to TRBJ2-1; 9 bases match TRBD2. V was clipped by 2 bases and J by 7 bases; unmatched bases: 3. Germline CDR1 and CDR2: LNHDA and SQIVND (reference sequence). The CDR3 sequence is 14 residues long. The CDR3 nucleotides read TGTGCCAGTAGTATACTAGCGGGATCAAATGAGCAGTTCTTC. It is translated as CASSILAGSNEQFF.

V usage is TRBV6-5 and J usage is TRBJ2-5, with D perhaps TRBD1 (7 bases). Germline CDR1 is MNHEY and CDR2 is SVGAGI. Trimming shortened V by 5 bases and J by 2 bases, and 12 bases separated the two germline ends. The CDR3 covers 14 residues. CDR3 region: CASSPGDSQETQYF. CDR3 nucleotide sequence: TGTGCCAGCAGTCCGGGGGACAGTCAAGAGACCCAGTACTTC.

This clone is a singleton in its sample. The gene calls are TRBV5-4 and TRBJ2-7; 7 positions agree with TRBD1. Trimming removed 4 bases from V and 2 bases from J; junction bases left unmatched: 9. The CDR3 loop spans 15 amino acids. Germline V gene data show CDR1 as SGHNT and CDR2 as YYREEE (reference sequence). The CDR3 nucleotides are TGTGCCAGCAGCCCGGACAGGACAACCACCTACGAGCAGTACTTC. As protein: CASSPDRTTTYEQYF.

This chain connects TRBV6-5 to TRBJ2-2, with 9 positions matching TRBD1. The trim removed 2 bases at V and 8 bases at J, leaving 9 bases unmatched. This CDR3 is built from 16 residues. Germline values: CDR1 MNHEY, CDR2 SVGAGI. In DNA, the CDR3 is TGTGCCAGCAGTTACCCGGGACAGGGCTTTTCGGGGGAGCTGTTTTTT. Translated: CASSYPGQGFSGELFF.

This clone was recorded only once. The CDR3, as DNA: TGTGCCAGCAGTGAACAGGCGAGCTCCTACGAGCAGTACTTC. Its translation is CASSEQASSYEQYF. This chain joins TRBV2 and TRBJ2-7; D is unresolved. CDR1 is SNHLY and CDR2 is FYNNEI in the germline V gene. The CDR3 has 14 residues. V was clipped by 2 bases and J by 0 bases, with 8 bases between them.

The chain has TRBV7-6 and TRBJ1-4; no clear D. The germline V gene encodes CDR1 SGHVS and CDR2 FNYEAQ. The ends were cut back, 5 bases at V and 4 bases at J, with 8 bases in the middle. This CDR3 comprises 13 residues. CDR3 sequence: CASSRRVNEKLFF. For the CDR3, the DNA is TGTGCCAGCAGCCGACGGGTTAATGAAAAACTGTTTTTT.

The gene calls are TRBV30 and TRBJ1-2; 9 nucleotides agree with TRBD1. This CDR3 is built from 12 residues. Germline assignment: CDR1 GTSNPN and CDR2 SVGIG (reference sequence). J gave up 6 bases and V 5 bases, and 4 bases lay outside the gene matches. DNA for the CDR3: TGTGCCTGGTCCGGGACAGGGCATGGCTACACCTTC. Translating gives CAWSGTGHGYTF.